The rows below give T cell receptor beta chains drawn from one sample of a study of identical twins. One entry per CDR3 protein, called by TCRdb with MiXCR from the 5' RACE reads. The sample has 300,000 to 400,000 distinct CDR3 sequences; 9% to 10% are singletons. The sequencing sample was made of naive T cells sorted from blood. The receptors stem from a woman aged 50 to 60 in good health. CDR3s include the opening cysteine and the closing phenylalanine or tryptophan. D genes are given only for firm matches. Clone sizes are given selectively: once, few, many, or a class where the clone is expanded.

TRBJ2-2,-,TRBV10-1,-,CASSEWGGTGNTGELFF,TGCGCCAGCAGTGAGTGGGGGGGGACAGGGAACACCGGGGAGCTGTTTTTT
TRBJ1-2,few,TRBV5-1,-,CASSLGGSGTYGYTF,TGCGCCAGCAGCTTGGGGGGGTCAGGGACCTATGGCTACACCTTC
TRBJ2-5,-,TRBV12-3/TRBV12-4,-,CASNRLPQETQYF,TGTGCCAGCAACCGACTACCCCAAGAGACCCAGTACTTC
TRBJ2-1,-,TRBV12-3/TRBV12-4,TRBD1,CASRPGTGNEQFF,TGTGCCAGCAGGCCCGGGACAGGGAATGAGCAGTTCTTC
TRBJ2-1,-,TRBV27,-,CASSGAASSYNEQFF,TGTGCCAGCAGTGGAGCGGCCTCTTCCTACAATGAGCAGTTCTTC
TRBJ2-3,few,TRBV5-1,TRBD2,CASSSTRLAGVGDTQYF,TGCGCCAGCAGCTCCACTCGACTAGCGGGGGTCGGGGATACGCAGTATTTT
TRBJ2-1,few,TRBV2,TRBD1,CASSPKWTGDSYNEQFF,TGTGCCAGCAGCCCTAAGTGGACAGGGGATTCCTACAATGAGCAGTTCTTC
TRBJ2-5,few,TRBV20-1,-,CSASGSRAAGTQYF,TGCAGTGCTAGTGGTAGTAGGGCCGCCGGGACCCAGTACTTC
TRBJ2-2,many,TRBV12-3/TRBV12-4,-,CASSFPERAGELFF,TGTGCCAGCAGTTTCCCAGAGAGAGCCGGGGAGCTGTTTTTT
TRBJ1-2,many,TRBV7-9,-,CASSLEGGQPYGYTF,TGTGCCAGCAGCTTAGAGGGTGGACAGCCCTATGGCTACACCTTC
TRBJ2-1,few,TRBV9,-,CASSETYNEQFF,TGTGCCAGCAGCGAAACCTACAATGAGCAGTTCTTC
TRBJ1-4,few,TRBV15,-,CATSVGTHEKLFF,TGTGCCACCAGCGTCGGAACCCATGAAAAACTGTTTTTT
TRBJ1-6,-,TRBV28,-,CASSVGIYNSPLHF,TGTGCCAGCAGTGTCGGGATCTATAATTCACCCCTCCACTTT
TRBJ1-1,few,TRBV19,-,CAISRGLNTEAFF,TGTGCCATCTCACGGGGGCTGAACACTGAAGCTTTCTTT
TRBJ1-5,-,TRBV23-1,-,CASRTGKLNQPQHF,TGCGCCAGCAGAACAGGGAAACTCAATCAGCCCCAGCATTTT
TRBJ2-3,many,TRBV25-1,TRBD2,CASSEGLGIPDTQYF,TGTGCCAGCAGCGAGGGACTAGGTATACCAGATACGCAGTATTTT
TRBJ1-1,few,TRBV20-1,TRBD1,CSARSGTGNTEAFF,TGCAGTGCTAGATCTGGGACAGGGAACACTGAAGCTTTCTTT
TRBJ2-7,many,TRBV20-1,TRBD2,CSARLAATYEQYF,TGCAGTGCCCGACTAGCGGCTACCTACGAGCAGTACTTC
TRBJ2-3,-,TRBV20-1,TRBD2,CSARGASGRTGADTQYF,TGCAGTGCTAGAGGGGCTAGCGGGAGGACCGGCGCAGATACGCAGTATTTT
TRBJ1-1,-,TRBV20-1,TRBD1,CSALNRGYTEAFF,TGCAGTGCTCTCAACAGGGGGTATACTGAAGCTTTCTTT
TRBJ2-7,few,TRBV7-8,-,CASSLVGDVFYEQYF,TGTGCCAGCAGCTTAGTAGGAGATGTATTCTACGAGCAGTACTTC
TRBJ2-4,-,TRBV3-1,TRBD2,CASSQGGSDIQYF,TGTGCCAGCAGCCAAGGCGGGAGTGACATTCAGTACTTC
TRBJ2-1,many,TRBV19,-,CASSVSINEQFF,TGTGCCAGTAGTGTCTCGATAAATGAGCAGTTCTTC
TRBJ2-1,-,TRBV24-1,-,CATLDGAQGEQFF,TGTGCCACCCTAGATGGGGCGCAGGGTGAGCAGTTCTTC
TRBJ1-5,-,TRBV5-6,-,CASSLAESGQPQHF,TGTGCCAGCAGCTTGGCCGAATCAGGCCAGCCCCAGCATTTT
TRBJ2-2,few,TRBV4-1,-,CASSQDLVASTNTGELFF,TGCGCCAGCAGCCAAGATTTAGTAGCGTCTACCAACACCGGGGAGCTGTTTTTT
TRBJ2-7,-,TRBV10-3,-,CAISESRQDYEQYF,TGTGCCATCAGTGAGTCGAGACAGGACTACGAGCAGTACTTC
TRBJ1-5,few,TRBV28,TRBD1,CASATGGISNQPQHF,TGTGCCAGCGCGACAGGGGGGATTAGCAATCAGCCCCAGCATTTT
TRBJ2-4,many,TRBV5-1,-,CASSFREDSDKNIQYF,TGCGCCAGCAGCTTTAGGGAAGACAGCGACAAAAACATTCAGTACTTC
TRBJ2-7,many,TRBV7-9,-,CASSFRGTSDEQYF,TGTGCCAGCAGCTTCCGGGGGACCTCTGACGAGCAGTACTTC
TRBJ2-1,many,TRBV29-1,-,CSVDGLTAPYNEQFF,TGCAGCGTTGATGGCCTCACTGCGCCCTACAATGAGCAGTTCTTC
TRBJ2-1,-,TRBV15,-,CATSTDQSSYNEQFF,TGTGCCACCAGCACGGACCAGAGCTCCTACAATGAGCAGTTCTTC
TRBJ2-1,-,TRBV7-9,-,CASSPPNYNEQFF,TGTGCCAGCAGCCCGCCAAACTACAATGAGCAGTTCTTC
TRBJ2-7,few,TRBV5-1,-,CASSLGGLSPSDYEQYF,TGCGCCAGCAGCTTGGGAGGACTTAGCCCATCGGACTACGAGCAGTACTTC
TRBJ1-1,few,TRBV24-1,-,CATSESGAYEVAFF,TGTGCCACCAGTGAATCCGGGGCGTACGAGGTAGCTTTCTTT
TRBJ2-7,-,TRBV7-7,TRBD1,CASSSGTVPSYEQYF,TGTGCTAGCAGCTCGGGGACAGTTCCCTCCTACGAGCAGTACTTC
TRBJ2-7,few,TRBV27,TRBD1,CASSSLGTGDSYEQYF,TGTGCCAGCAGTTCCCTAGGGACAGGGGACTCCTACGAGCAGTACTTC
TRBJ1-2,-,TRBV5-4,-,CASSSIPANYGYTF,TGTGCCAGCAGCTCAATTCCCGCTAACTATGGCTACACCTTC
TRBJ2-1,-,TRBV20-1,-,CSTVANNEQFF,TGCAGTACGGTGGCTAACAATGAGCAGTTCTTC
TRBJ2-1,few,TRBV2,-,CASIRSYNEQFF,TGTGCCAGTATTCGTTCCTACAATGAGCAGTTCTTC
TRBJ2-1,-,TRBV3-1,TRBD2,CASSQEGGSGTLSYNEQFF,TGTGCCAGCAGCCAAGAGGGTGGTAGCGGGACTCTCTCCTACAATGAGCAGTTCTTC
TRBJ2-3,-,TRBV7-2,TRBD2,CASSLTSSGSLTDTQYF,TGTGCCAGCAGCTTAACCTCTAGCGGGAGCCTCACAGATACGCAGTATTTT
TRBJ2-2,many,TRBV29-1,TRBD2,CSVELAGAGELFF,TGCAGCGTTGAACTAGCGGGAGCCGGGGAGCTGTTTTTT
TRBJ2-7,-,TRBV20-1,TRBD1,CSAGSPTGVPYEQYF,TGCAGTGCTGGGAGCCCGACAGGGGTCCCCTACGAGCAGTACTTC
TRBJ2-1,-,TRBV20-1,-,CSARGPTRSPYNEQFF,TGCAGTGCTAGAGGCCCAACTAGGTCCCCATACAATGAGCAGTTCTTC
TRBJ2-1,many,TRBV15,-,CATSRDPGYEQFF,TGTGCCACCAGCAGAGATCCAGGATATGAGCAGTTCTTC
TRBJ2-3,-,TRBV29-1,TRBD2,CSVEPGTSGSTDTQYF,TGCAGCGTTGAACCGGGGACTAGCGGGAGCACAGATACGCAGTATTTT
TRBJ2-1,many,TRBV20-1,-,CSARDLETAYNEQFF,TGCAGTGCTAGAGATCTAGAGACAGCCTACAATGAGCAGTTCTTC
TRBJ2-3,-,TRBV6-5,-,CASSYSIGATDTQYF,TGTGCCAGCAGTTACTCGATTGGGGCCACAGATACGCAGTATTTT
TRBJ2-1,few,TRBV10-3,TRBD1,CASSLRDRAYNEQFF,TGTGCCAGCTCACTCCGGGACAGAGCCTACAATGAGCAGTTCTTC
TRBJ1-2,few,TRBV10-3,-,CAIRPPQQGSNYGYTF,TGTGCCATCAGACCCCCCCAACAGGGCTCTAACTATGGCTACACCTTC
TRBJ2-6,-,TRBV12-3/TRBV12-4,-,CASSLPRASGANVLTF,TGTGCCAGCAGTTTACCCCGGGCCTCTGGGGCCAACGTCCTGACTTTC
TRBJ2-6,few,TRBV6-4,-,CASSDSGYGANVLTF,TGTGCCAGCAGTGACAGCGGTTATGGGGCCAACGTCCTGACTTTC
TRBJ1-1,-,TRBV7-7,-,CASSLDDRPNTEAFF,TGTGCCAGCAGCTTAGATGACAGGCCGAACACTGAAGCTTTCTTT
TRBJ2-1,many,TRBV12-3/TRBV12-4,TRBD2,CASSRTSRNDEQFF,TGTGCCAGCAGTCGGACTAGCAGGAACGATGAGCAGTTCTTC